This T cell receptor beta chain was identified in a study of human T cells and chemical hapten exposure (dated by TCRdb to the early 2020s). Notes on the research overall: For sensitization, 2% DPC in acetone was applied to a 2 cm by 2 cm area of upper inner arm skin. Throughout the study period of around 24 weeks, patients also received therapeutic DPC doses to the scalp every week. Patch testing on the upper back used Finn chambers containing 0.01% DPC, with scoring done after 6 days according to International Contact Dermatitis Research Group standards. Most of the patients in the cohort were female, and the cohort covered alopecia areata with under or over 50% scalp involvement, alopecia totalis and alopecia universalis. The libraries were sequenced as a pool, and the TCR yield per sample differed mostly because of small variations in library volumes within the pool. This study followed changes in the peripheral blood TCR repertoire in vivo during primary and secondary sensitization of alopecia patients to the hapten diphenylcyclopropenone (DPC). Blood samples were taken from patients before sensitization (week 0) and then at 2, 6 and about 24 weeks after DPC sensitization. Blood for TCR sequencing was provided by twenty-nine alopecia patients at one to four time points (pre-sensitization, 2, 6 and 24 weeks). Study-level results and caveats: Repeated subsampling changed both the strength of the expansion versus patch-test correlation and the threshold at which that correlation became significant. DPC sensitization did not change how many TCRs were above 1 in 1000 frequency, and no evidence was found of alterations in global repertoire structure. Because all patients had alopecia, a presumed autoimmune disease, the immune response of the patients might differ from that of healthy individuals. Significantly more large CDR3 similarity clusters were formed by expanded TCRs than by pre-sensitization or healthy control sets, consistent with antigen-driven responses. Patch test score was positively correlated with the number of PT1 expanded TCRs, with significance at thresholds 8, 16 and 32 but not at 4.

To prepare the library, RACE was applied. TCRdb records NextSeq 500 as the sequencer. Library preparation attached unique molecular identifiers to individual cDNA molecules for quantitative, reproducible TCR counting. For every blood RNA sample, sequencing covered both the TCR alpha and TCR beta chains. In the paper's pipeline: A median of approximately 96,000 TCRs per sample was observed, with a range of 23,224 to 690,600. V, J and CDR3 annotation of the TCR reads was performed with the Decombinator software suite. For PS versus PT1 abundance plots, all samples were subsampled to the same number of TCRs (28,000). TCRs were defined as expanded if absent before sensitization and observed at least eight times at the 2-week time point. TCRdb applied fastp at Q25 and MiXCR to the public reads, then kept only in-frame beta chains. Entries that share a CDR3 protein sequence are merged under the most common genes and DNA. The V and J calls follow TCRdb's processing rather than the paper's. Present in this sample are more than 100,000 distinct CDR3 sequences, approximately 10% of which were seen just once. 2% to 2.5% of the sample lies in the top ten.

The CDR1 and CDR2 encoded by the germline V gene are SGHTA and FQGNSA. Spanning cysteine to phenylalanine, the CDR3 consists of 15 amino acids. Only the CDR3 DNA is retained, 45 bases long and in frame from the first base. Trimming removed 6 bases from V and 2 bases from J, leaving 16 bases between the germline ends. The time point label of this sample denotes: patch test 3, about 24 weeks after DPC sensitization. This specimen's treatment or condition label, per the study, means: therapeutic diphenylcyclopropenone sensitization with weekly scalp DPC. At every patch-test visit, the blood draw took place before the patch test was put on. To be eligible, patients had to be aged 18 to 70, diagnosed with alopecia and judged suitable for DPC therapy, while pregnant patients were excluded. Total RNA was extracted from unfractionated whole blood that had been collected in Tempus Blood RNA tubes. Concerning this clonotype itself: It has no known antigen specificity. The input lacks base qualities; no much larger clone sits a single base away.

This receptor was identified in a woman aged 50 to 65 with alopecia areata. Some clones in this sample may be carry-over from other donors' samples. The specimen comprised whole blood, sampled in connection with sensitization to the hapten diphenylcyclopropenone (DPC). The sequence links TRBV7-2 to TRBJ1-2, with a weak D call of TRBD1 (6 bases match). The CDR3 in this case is CASRRTGLENYGYTF. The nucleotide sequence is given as TGTGCCAGCAGGCGAACAGGGCTAGAGAACTATGGCTACACCTTC.